The 20 T cell receptor beta chains given below trace back to one sample, sequenced in a study of T cell changes during pregnancy in multiple sclerosis. Sequencing used immunoSEQ multiplex PCR; TCRdb keeps in-frame clones, though not all of them. The sample holds tens of thousands of clones, roughly 92% seen once. The specimen comprised CD4+ T cells from peripheral blood mononuclear cells, sampled in the second trimester of pregnancy. These receptors came from a female donor with multiple sclerosis, enrolled in a pregnancy study.

The rearrangement links TRBV6-6 to TRBJ1-2; possibly TRBD1 for D (5 bases). This CDR3 has 14 amino acids. CDR1 and CDR2 from the germline V gene are MNHNY and SVGAGI (reference sequence). Trimming removed 0 bases at V and 6 bases at J, with 11 bases between. The CDR3 region is CASSYSLGGNGYTF. The DNA for the CDR3 is TGTGCCAGCAGTTACTCCCTTGGGGGGAATGGCTACACCTTC.

This chain joins TRBV6-5 and TRBJ2-4, with 9 bases that match TRBD2. The CDR3 loop spans 16 amino acids. J was trimmed by 1 base and V by 2 bases; bases with no gene match: 3. In germline, CDR1 is MNHEY, CDR2 SVGAGI. In nucleotides, the CDR3 is TGTGCCAGCAGTTACGTAGCGGGGGCCGCCAAAAACATTCAGTACTTC. Translating gives CASSYVAGAAKNIQYF.

The V call is TRBV5-1, the J call TRBJ2-3; tentatively, D is TRBD2 (5 bases). This CDR3 contains 14 residues. Germline CDR1 is SGHRS and CDR2 is YFSETQ. Trimming left V 0 bases short and J 4 bases short, with 9 bases between. Here the CDR3 reads CASSLAVGADTQYF. The CDR3 nucleotides are TGCGCCAGCAGCTTGGCCGTCGGGGCAGATACGCAGTATTTT.

CDR3 sequence reads: CASSPRGRYEAFF. In nucleotides, the CDR3 is TGTGCCAGCTCACCGCGGGGGCGATATGAAGCTTTCTTT. J is TRBJ1-1 and V is TRBV18, with D perhaps TRBD1 (6 bases). The CDR3 length is 13 residues. Per the germline V gene, CDR1 is KGHSH and CDR2 is LQKENI. Trimming removed 3 bases at V and 7 bases at J, with 12 bases between.

This rearrangement joins TRBV2 to TRBJ1-5; TRBD1 is a possible D gene (5 bases). The length of the CDR3 is 13 residues. Germline lookup yields CDR1 SNHLY and CDR2 FYNNEI. Trimming cost V 7 bases and J 5 bases, with 12 bases left between them. CDR3 DNA sequence: TGTGCCAGCATGGTCCGGGGGGATCAGCCCCAGCATTTT. Protein: CASMVRGDQPQHF. Full variable domain (outside the CDR3, taken from reference TRBV2 and TRBJ1-5): EPEVTQTPSHQVTQMGQEVILRCVPISNHLYFYWYRQILGQKVEFLVSFYNNEISEKSEIFDDQFSVERPDGSNFTLKIRSTKLEDSAMYFCASMVRGDQPQHFGDGTRLSIL.

The chain uses TRBV9 and TRBJ2-2; no clear D. The CDR3 is 15 amino acids. Trimming pared 4 bases from V and 4 bases from J, leaving 14 bases between. CDR1 SGDLS and CDR2 YYNGEE come from the germline V gene. The CDR3 spells CASSPYDSFTGELFF. CDR3 in DNA: TGTGCCAGCAGCCCATATGACTCCTTCACCGGGGAGCTGTTTTTT.

This clone was found once. The chain combines TRBV4-1 with TRBJ1-6, with TRBD1 matching 7 bases. This CDR3 is 17 amino acids long. The V segment lost 3 bases and the J segment 7 bases; nucleotides outside the gene matches: 12. Looked up from germline, CDR1 is MGHRA and CDR2 is YSYEKL. The DNA of the CDR3 is TGCGCCAGCAGCCACTCCCTCGGACAGGCGGAGAATTCACCCCTCCACTTT. Encoded protein: CASSHSLGQAENSPLHF.

This chain uses TRBV6-5 with TRBJ1-3; no clear D gene. V lost 4 bases, J lost 6 bases, and 7 bases lay in between. This CDR3 comprises 12 residues. Germline loops: CDR1 MNHEY, CDR2 SVGAGI. The DNA for the CDR3 is TGTGCCAGCAGTTCCCAGTCAAACACCATATATTTT. Residues: CASSSQSNTIYF.

The rearrangement uses TRBV19 and TRBJ2-6; the D gene is possibly TRBD2 (5 bases). The germline V gene encodes CDR1 LNHDA and CDR2 SQIVND (reference sequence). Trimming pared 3 bases from V and 2 bases from J, leaving 17 bases between. CDR3 length: 18 residues. CDR3 nucleotide sequence: TGTGCCAGTAGTATCGAAATGGTGGGGAGCGCTGGGGCCAACGTCCTGACTTTC. Its translation: CASSIEMVGSAGANVLTF.

The V and J genes are TRBV7-3 and TRBJ2-1; 11 bases are shared with TRBD2. The V and J ends lost 5 bases and 5 bases, in that order; junction bases with no gene match: 5. Germline CDR1 is SGHTA and CDR2 is FQGTGA. The CDR3 extends over 15 amino acids. The CDR3 DNA reads TGTGCCAGCAGCCCTCAGACTAGCGGGGACAATGAGCAGTTCTTC. This sequence encodes CASSPQTSGDNEQFF.

The rearrangement links TRBV5-1 to TRBJ2-3; the D gene is possibly TRBD2 (6 bases). Germline values: CDR1 SGHRS, CDR2 YFSETQ. The V end was cut by 3 bases, the J end by 5 bases, with 13 bases between. This CDR3 is 14 amino acids long. In DNA form, the CDR3 reads TGCGCCAGCAGCTCGGGACTTGGGGTAGATACGCAGTATTTT. Encoded protein: CASSSGLGVDTQYF.

This sequence joins TRBV6-5 and TRBJ2-7; D is unresolved. This CDR3 is 12 amino acids long. V lost 5 bases to trimming and J lost 2 bases, with 7 bases between them. Germline CDR1 MNHEY, CDR2 SVGAGI. CDR3 protein: CASSQDTYEQYF. The CDR3 DNA reads as TGTGCCAGCAGTCAGGATACCTACGAGCAGTACTTC.

The chain links TRBV7-9 to TRBJ1-5; TRBD1 matches 8 bases. The germline gives CDR1 SEHNR, CDR2 FQNEAQ (reference sequence). The CDR3 covers 16 residues. J lost 3 bases, V lost 5 bases, and 9 bases had no gene match. The CDR3: CASSVGQGWDNQPQHF. In DNA, the CDR3 is TGTGCCAGCAGCGTAGGACAGGGTTGGGACAATCAGCCCCAGCATTTT.

This chain joins TRBV19 and TRBJ2-1; 8 nucleotides align to TRBD2. With V trimmed by 4 bases and J by 7 bases, 9 bases remained unmatched. CDR1 and CDR2 (germline): LNHDA, SQIVND (reference sequence). This CDR3 contains 15 residues. The CDR3 region is CASSTSGGGRNEQFF. The CDR3, as DNA: TGTGCCAGTAGTACCTCGGGGGGGGGCAGGAATGAGCAGTTCTTC. Full variable domain (remainder filled in from reference TRBV19 and TRBJ2-1): DGGITQSPKYLFRKEGQNVTLSCEQNLNHDAMYWYRQDPGQGLRLIYYSQIVNDFQKGDIAEGYSVSREKKESFPLTVTSAQKNPTAFYLCASSTSGGGRNEQFFGPGTRLTVL.

The chain links TRBV18 to TRBJ1-5, with D hard to call. V gave up 2 bases and J gave up 7 bases, with 9 bases separating them. Germline V lookup: CDR1 KGHSH, CDR2 LQKENI. The CDR3 contains 13 residues. The CDR3 DNA is TGTGCCAGCTCACCATCCGGCGGACAGCCCCAGCATTTT. It encodes CASSPSGGQPQHF.

The chain joins TRBV19 to TRBJ1-6, with a weak D call TRBD1 (5 bases). Germline CDR1 reads LNHDA; CDR2 reads SQIVND (reference sequence). V was clipped by 6 bases and J by 8 bases, with 20 bases between them. This CDR3 region has 16 residues. CDR3 bases: TGTGCCAGTAGCCACACGGGGGTTACGGAACATTCACCCCTCCACTTT. Translated: CASSHTGVTEHSPLHF.

This clone was observed once. The chain couples TRBV2 to TRBJ1-4; 7 bases line up with TRBD1. The germline V gene has CDR1 SNHLY and CDR2 FYNNEI. V was pared by 10 bases and J by 6 bases, with 8 bases of the junction left unmatched. The CDR3 is 13 amino acids. The DNA of the CDR3 is TGTGCCAACAGGCTGACAGGGCATGAAAAACTGTTTTTT. Translated, it gives CANRLTGHEKLFF.

The chain is built from TRBV6-1 and TRBJ1-1; D is undetermined. Trimming shortened V by 5 bases and J by 1 base, and 8 bases separated the two germline ends. This CDR3 has 13 amino acids. From germline, CDR1 is MNHNS and CDR2 SASEGT. CDR3 DNA: TGTGCCAGCAGTACCCGGGGGAACACTGAAGCTTTCTTT. Amino acids: CASSTRGNTEAFF.

The chain links TRBV7-2 to TRBJ2-3; 11 bases are shared with TRBD2. Per the germline V gene, CDR1 is SGHTA and CDR2 is FQGNSA. Germline trimming cut 2 bases from V and 6 bases from J; bases unmatched to any gene: 4. This CDR3 comprises 15 residues. CDR3 nucleotide sequence: TGTGCCAGCAGCTTAAGTAGACTAGCGGGGGATACGCAGTATTTT. Translated, it gives CASSLSRLAGDTQYF.

The chain uses TRBV6-5 and TRBJ1-6; perhaps TRBD1 as D (5 bases). The CDR3 is made up of 14 amino acids. Germline V gene lookup returns CDR1 MNHEY and CDR2 SVGAGI. Trimming shortened V by 0 bases and J by 10 bases, and 10 bases separated the two germline ends. The CDR3 DNA reads TGTGCCAGCAGTTACTCGAGGGGAGGCTCACCCCTCCACTTT. This translates into CASSYSRGGSPLHF.